This T cell receptor (beta chain) was identified in a study of siplizumab effects on memory and regulatory T cells. CDR3 size: 14 residues. Germline values: CDR1 KGHSH, CDR2 LQKENI. V was pared by 1 base and J by 2 bases, with 9 bases between. Study-level findings and limits: The diversity of naive T cells seemed greater than that of memory cells, and their alloresponse contribution seemed major. A significant reduction in alloreactive sequences traceable to unstimulated CD4+ memory cells was produced by siplizumab. Unstimulated subset assignment was obtained for only a minor fraction of alloreactive clones.

Sequencing used immunoSEQ multiplex PCR; TCRdb keeps in-frame clones, though not all of them. The profile shows around 100,000 clones, about 93% of them singletons. With regard to this clone: What it binds is not known.

Sequencing was done on a sample of CD4+ T cells sorted from blood. The TCR sequence derives from a human donor in good health. The rearrangement uses TRBV18 and TRBJ2-7; D call uncertain. CDR3 region: CASSPQSDPYEQYF. The CDR3 DNA is TGTGCCAGCTCACCACAAAGCGACCCCTACGAGCAGTACTTC.